This is a list of T cell receptor beta chains from one sample in a study of regulatory T cells in long-lasting Graves disease. TCRdb re-derived calls from the multiplex PCR reads in MiXCR, one entry per CDR3 protein. The sample yields approximately 350,000 distinct CDR3 sequences, about 12% seen once. The same specimen was also included in a second study, on T cells in Graves' hyperthyroidism and ophthalmopathy.

Sequenced here: peripheral blood mononuclear cells (PBMCs), sampled at new diagnosis, from a patient treated with antithyroid drugs. All receptors come from a woman in her late teens or twenties with Graves disease. CDR3s include the opening cysteine and the closing phenylalanine or tryptophan. D genes are given only for firm matches. The size entry is marked missing in some rows and otherwise reads once, few, many or a size class.

CDR3nt	CDR3aa	d_gene	v_gene	j_gene	abundance
TGTGCCAGCAGCGCAGGGGGAGGGTTCGGAAACAATGAGCAGTTCTTC	CASSAGGGFGNNEQFF	-	TRBV9	TRBJ2-1	few
TGTGCCAGCAGCCGACCTGCAGGGGCAGAGACCCGGTACTTC	CASSRPAGAETRYF	-	TRBV28	TRBJ2-5	-
TGTGCCAGCAGCGAGAGGACAGCCTACGAGCAGTACTTC	CASSERTAYEQYF	-	TRBV11-2	TRBJ2-7	-
TGCAGCGTTGCGACGGCGAGCATACTCACCGGGGAGCTGTTTTTT	CSVATASILTGELFF	-	TRBV29-1	TRBJ2-2	few
TGTGCCAGCAGCCAAGCCCGGACTAGCGGGAGCAAGTGGAATGAGCAGTTCTTC	CASSQARTSGSKWNEQFF	TRBD2	TRBV4-2	TRBJ2-1	-
TGTGCCACTTACAGGGGGCTCGGAGAAAAACTGTTTTTT	CATYRGLGEKLFF	TRBD1	TRBV2	TRBJ1-4	many
TGTGCCAGCAGCTTAGCACCGGGCACTGAAGCTTTCTTT	CASSLAPGTEAFF	-	TRBV7-9	TRBJ1-1	many
TGCAGTGCCGATGACAGCCCGAACACTGAAGCTTTCTTT	CSADDSPNTEAFF	-	TRBV20-1	TRBJ1-1	many
TGTGCCAGCAGTCCTGGACAGGGTCAGCCCCAGCATTTT	CASSPGQGQPQHF	TRBD1	TRBV7-9	TRBJ1-5	many
TGTGCCAGCAGTGACAGCCCAATGAACACTGAAGCTTTCTTT	CASSDSPMNTEAFF	-	TRBV6-1	TRBJ1-1	many
TGTGCCAGCAGCTTTTTGCCTTCACAGATTCTAACTAACACTGAAGCTTTCTTT	CASSFLPSQILTNTEAFF	-	TRBV7-9	TRBJ1-1	many
TGTGCCAGCAGCTTAGAGCCTAGGACCTACGAGCAGTACTTC	CASSLEPRTYEQYF	-	TRBV7-2	TRBJ2-7	many
TGTGCCAGCAGCGGAGGGGGCAGCTCTGGAAACACCATATATTTT	CASSGGGSSGNTIYF	TRBD1	TRBV9	TRBJ1-3	-
TGTGCCAGCAGATCAAGCCCGGACAGGGTGAACACCGGGGAGCTGTTTTTT	CASRSSPDRVNTGELFF	TRBD1	TRBV28	TRBJ2-2	many
TGTGCCAGCTCACCACCGGAACCCGGGGAGCTGTTTTTT	CASSPPEPGELFF	-	TRBV18	TRBJ2-2	-
TGCGCCAGCAGCCAACAGGGGGCGCGACCGACCGACGATGAGCAGTTCTTC	CASSQQGARPTDDEQFF	TRBD1	TRBV4-1	TRBJ2-1	few
TGTGCCAGTTACTCTGGAAACACCATATATTTT	CASYSGNTIYF	-	TRBV19	TRBJ1-3	-
TGCAGCGTGAGGGGGCTGGCTAGCGAGTACTCCTACAATGAGCAGTTCTTC	CSVRGLASEYSYNEQFF	-	TRBV29-1	TRBJ2-1	many
TGTGCCAGCAGCTTTTATGGGGGGACTGAAGCTTTCTTT	CASSFYGGTEAFF	-	TRBV7-9	TRBJ1-1	many
TGTGCCAGCAGCTTAGTAGCCGGCGTAGGACAGCTCTCTGGAAACACCATATATTTT	CASSLVAGVGQLSGNTIYF	-	TRBV11-2	TRBJ1-3	-
TGTGCCAGCAGCCAAGAGGGTCGAGAAACTTCCTACGAGCAGTACTTC	CASSQEGRETSYEQYF	-	TRBV4-2	TRBJ2-7	-
TGTGCCAGCAGACCATACCGTCTGACGGAGGCCAACACCGGGGAGCCGTTTTTT	CASRPYRLTEANTGEPFF	-	TRBV6-2/TRBV6-3	TRBJ2-2	few
TGTGCTAGTGGTTTCTTGGCAGGACTACCTGAAAAACTGTTTTTT	CASGFLAGLPEKLFF	-	TRBV12-5	TRBJ1-4	many
TGCGCCAGCAGTGGGATGCTGGGGCGGGAGGGGCGCACCGGGGAGCTGTTTTTT	CASSGMLGREGRTGELFF	TRBD2	TRBV10-1	TRBJ2-2	many
TGCAGCGCGTCGACAGATTTCCGGACAGATACGCAGTATTTT	CSASTDFRTDTQYF	-	TRBV29-1	TRBJ2-3	-
TGTGCCAGCAGTCCCCTCAATCTAAATAGCAATCAGCCCCAGCATTTT	CASSPLNLNSNQPQHF	-	TRBV6-1	TRBJ1-5	many
TGTGCCAGCAGACCGGGACTAGCGGGAGGGCCGGGTGAGCAGTTCTTC	CASRPGLAGGPGEQFF	TRBD2	TRBV6-1	TRBJ2-1	-
TGTGCCTGGAGTGTAGTGGGGGGCACAGATACGCAGTATTTT	CAWSVVGGTDTQYF	-	TRBV30	TRBJ2-3	many
TGCAGTGCTAGGCTTGGGGACAGGGGATACTACGAGCAGTACTTC	CSARLGDRGYYEQYF	TRBD1	TRBV20-1	TRBJ2-7	many
TGTGCCAGCAGCGCACAGGGGACGAGCACAGATACGCAGTATTTT	CASSAQGTSTDTQYF	TRBD1	TRBV7-2	TRBJ2-3	few
TGTGCGCAGGAGCTTGCTTGGGCGGGAGACAGGACCTCCTACGAGCAGTACTTC	CAQELAWAGDRTSYEQYF	-	TRBV7-9	TRBJ2-7	many
TGTGCCACCAGCAGAGATAGGCCCGTCTCTGGAAACACCATATATTTT	CATSRDRPVSGNTIYF	-	TRBV15	TRBJ1-3	few
TGTGCCAGCAGCCATGACGGAGGGACTCCTAGCACAGATACGCAGTATTTT	CASSHDGGTPSTDTQYF	-	TRBV13	TRBJ2-3	many
TGTGCCAGCAGCTTACGGTCCATGCTCGGGCACAATGAGCAGTTCTTC	CASSLRSMLGHNEQFF	-	TRBV7-2	TRBJ2-1	many
TGCAGCGCGAGGAGGGGGGTGAGCACAGATACGCAGTATTTT	CSARRGVSTDTQYF	-	TRBV29-1	TRBJ2-3	few
TGTGCCAGTAGTATCCTTGGCGTGGGGAACACTGAAGCTTTCTTT	CASSILGVGNTEAFF	-	TRBV19	TRBJ1-1	many
TGTGCCAGCAGCTTGCAGGGCGGGTTTGTTTGGGAGACCCAGTACTTC	CASSLQGGFVWETQYF	-	TRBV5-8	TRBJ2-5	many
TGTGCCAGCAGAAGACAGGCCCGCTATGGCTACACCTTC	CASRRQARYGYTF	-	TRBV28	TRBJ1-2	many
TGTGCCATCAGTGAGTCGACAGGGTCTAGTAGGAACACCATATATTTT	CAISESTGSSRNTIYF	TRBD1	TRBV10-3	TRBJ1-3	few
TGTGCCAGTGAGACCGGAACCGGGGAGCTGTTTTTT	CASETGTGELFF	-	TRBV27	TRBJ2-2	many
TGTGCCAGCAGGAACAGGGTACGGGGCTACACCTTC	CASRNRVRGYTF	-	TRBV12-3/TRBV12-4	TRBJ1-2	many
TGCAGTGCTATGGGGACAGGGCTTGAAGCTTTCTTT	CSAMGTGLEAFF	TRBD1	TRBV20-1	TRBJ1-1	many
TGTGCCAGCAGTTATCTTAGAGTGGGGAAAAATGAGCAGTTCTTC	CASSYLRVGKNEQFF	-	TRBV6-2/TRBV6-3	TRBJ2-1	few
TGTGCCAGCAGCCAAGTGGGGGAACGCACAGATACGCAGTATTTT	CASSQVGERTDTQYF	-	TRBV3-1	TRBJ2-3	many
TGTGCCAGCAGCTTAGGCAGCCCAACTAATGAAAAACTGTTTTTT	CASSLGSPTNEKLFF	-	TRBV7-9	TRBJ1-4	many
TGTGCCAGCAGTCTGACTCCGGGACAGGGCGCCAACGAGCAGTACTTC	CASSLTPGQGANEQYF	TRBD1	TRBV28	TRBJ2-7	many